The 12 T cell receptor beta chains below were found in one sample sequenced in a study of blood T cell repertoires in COVID-19. TCRdb keeps only in-frame clones here, not all; method: immunoSEQ multiplex PCR. The sample consists of about 260,000 clones, over 70% of them appearing once. Sequenced: peripheral blood. The source is a woman aged 40 to 50 who had recovered from COVID-19.

The V and J genes are TRBV5-6 and TRBJ1-2; tentative D call: TRBD1 (5 bases). Germline CDR1 SGHDT, CDR2 YYEEEE. Between the trimmed V and J ends, which lost 2 bases and 3 bases, there was a span of 11 bases. The CDR3 runs 14 residues. CDR3 amino acids: CASSFAGVDYGYTF. In nucleotides, the CDR3 is TGTGCCAGCAGCTTCGCGGGGGTGGACTATGGCTACACCTTC. The full variable domain, completed using reference TRBV5-6 and TRBJ1-2, is DAGVTQSPTHLIKTRGQQVTLRCSPKSGHDTVSWYQQALGQGPQFIFQYYEEEERQRGNFPDRFSGHQFPNYSSELNVNALLLGDSALYLCASSFAGVDYGYTFGSGTRLTVV.

CDR3: CASSLRDSNYGYTF. CDR3 nucleotides: TGTGCCAGCAGTCTAAGGGACAGCAACTATGGCTACACCTTC. J is TRBJ1-2 and V is TRBV2, with 7 bases aligning to TRBD1. Looked up from germline, CDR1 is SNHLY and CDR2 is FYNNEI. After removal of 5 bases from V and 2 bases from J, the junction contained 5 bases not matched to a gene. The CDR3 contains 14 residues. Full variable domain (rest looked up from reference TRBV2 and TRBJ1-2): EPEVTQTPSHQVTQMGQEVILRCVPISNHLYFYWYRQILGQKVEFLVSFYNNEISEKSEIFDDQFSVERPDGSNFTLKIRSTKLEDSAMYFCASSLRDSNYGYTFGSGTRLTVV.

The J gene is TRBJ1-6, the V gene TRBV2; TRBD1 aligns across 8 bases. Germline CDR1 is SNHLY and CDR2 is FYNNEI. The CDR3 contains 16 residues. J lost 7 bases, V lost 6 bases, and 11 bases had no gene match. The CDR3 DNA follows: TGTGCCAGCAGGGCCCGGGGGCAGGGGGCAAATTCACCCCTCCACTTT. It encodes CASRARGQGANSPLHF.

The rearrangement uses TRBV29-1 and TRBJ1-1; a weak D match, TRBD1 (5 bases). Germline CDR1 SQVTM, CDR2 ANQGSEA. V lost 3 bases and J 5 bases, leaving 22 bases between the germline ends. The CDR3 loop spans 16 amino acids. The CDR3 region is CSVERPLRGDRTEAFF. Here the CDR3 DNA reads TGCAGCGTTGAGCGTCCTCTGCGGGGGGATAGGACTGAAGCTTTCTTT.

The chain is built from TRBV11-2 and TRBJ2-7, with D possibly being TRBD2 (5 bases). Germline assignment: CDR1 SGHAT and CDR2 FQNNGV. The CDR3 has 13 amino acids. V was cut by 4 bases and J by 5 bases, with 12 bases left in between. CDR3 sequence (DNA): TGTGCCAGCAGCTCCCCCTCTAGCCACGAGCAGTACTTC. It specifies CASSSPSSHEQYF. The full variable domain, rest sourced from reference TRBV11-2 and TRBJ2-7, is EAGVAQSPRYKIIEKRQSVAFWCNPISGHATLYWYQQILGQGPKLLIQFQNNGVVDDSQLPKDRFSAERLKGVDSTLKIQPAKLEDSAVYLCASSSPSSHEQYFGPGTRLTVT.

This rearrangement joins TRBV5-6 to TRBJ1-1; TRBD1 might be the D (5 bases). The CDR3 has 14 residues. Per germline, CDR1 SGHDT and CDR2 YYEEEE. V was pared by 2 bases and J by 8 bases, with 16 bases between. CDR3 in amino acids: CASSLGAPTIEAFF. DNA of the CDR3: TGTGCCAGCAGCTTAGGGGCACCAACCATCGAAGCTTTCTTT.

The chain is built from TRBV7-9 and TRBJ1-2; TRBD1 is a possible D gene (6 bases). Per germline, CDR1 SEHNR and CDR2 FQNEAQ (reference sequence). V lost 5 bases and J lost 8, with 21 bases in between. The CDR3 is 15 amino acids. CDR3 sequence: CASSKTGQGHMGYTF. Here the CDR3 DNA reads TGTGCCAGCAGCAAGACGGGACAAGGGCATATGGGCTACACCTTC.

The V and J genes are TRBV6-5 and TRBJ1-5, with D perhaps TRBD1 (5 bases). The CDR3 spans 15 residues. Germline V gene sequence: CDR1 MNHEY, CDR2 SVGAGI. Trimming cost V 2 bases and J 2 bases, with 10 bases left between them. CDR3 loop: CASSYRGSGNQPQHF. The CDR3 DNA reads TGTGCCAGCAGTTACCGGGGGTCTGGCAATCAGCCCCAGCATTTT.

V gene TRBV6-5 combines with J gene TRBJ1-2; no firm D call. This CDR3 is built from 14 residues. Trimming removed 0 bases from V and 2 bases from J, with 7 bases in between. Germline V CDR1 and CDR2: MNHEY, SVGAGI. The CDR3 region is CASSYSAGNYGYTF. In DNA, the CDR3 is TGTGCCAGCAGTTACTCGGCGGGAAACTATGGCTACACCTTC.

This clone was observed a handful of times. The V call is TRBV12-3 or TRBV12-4, the J call TRBJ1-2; D unresolved. CDR3 length: 13 residues. V dropped 3 bases and J dropped 2 bases, with 7 bases sitting between them. The CDR3: CASSLRANYGYTF. For the CDR3, the DNA is TGTGCCAGCAGTTTGCGCGCGAACTATGGCTACACCTTC.

The rearrangement links TRBV19 to TRBJ1-1; tentatively, D is TRBD1 (5 bases). The germline gives CDR1 LNHDA, CDR2 SQIVND (reference sequence). Trimming removed 5 bases at V and 2 bases at J, with 18 bases between. The CDR3 is made up of 16 amino acids. The DNA for the CDR3 is TGTGCCAGTAGTCACCCGCGGGGGGGGAAAAACACTGAAGCTTTCTTT. Protein product: CASSHPRGGKNTEAFF.

This clone has only one observation. The rearrangement uses TRBV5-4 and TRBJ1-2, with 9 bases that match TRBD1. Trimming cost V 0 bases and J 5 bases; bases outside gene matches: 2. There are 14 residues in the CDR3. Per the germline V gene, CDR1 is SGHNT and CDR2 is YYREEE (reference sequence). In nucleotides, the CDR3 is TGTGCCAGCAGCTTGGGACAGGGGGGTTATGGCTACACCTTC. It codes for CASSLGQGGYGYTF.